The 2 T cell receptor beta chains reported below all come from one sample, sequenced in a study of blood T cell repertoires in COVID-19. Produced via immunoSEQ multiplex PCR; TCRdb's table is partial and in-frame only. The repertoire holds 200,000 to 300,000 clones, with 85% to 90% as singletons. Sequencing was carried out using peripheral blood. Source of these receptors: a woman in her forties with acute or convalescent COVID-19.

The DNA of the CDR3 is TGTGCCAGCAGCGCGGGGGGCGCCTACAATGAGCAGTTCTTC. Translation gives CASSAGGAYNEQFF. The chain joins TRBV27 to TRBJ2-1, with 8 bases identical to TRBD2. Germline V CDR1 and CDR2: MNHEY, SMNVEV (reference sequence). V lost 6 bases, J lost 2 bases, and 3 bases stayed unmatched. The CDR3 is 14 residues long.

This clone was detected only once. This sequence joins TRBV30 and TRBJ1-2, with a possible D match to TRBD1 (5 bases). V lost 2 bases to trimming and J lost 7 bases, with 17 bases between them. The length of the CDR3 is 14 residues. From germline, CDR1 is GTSNPN and CDR2 SVGIG (reference sequence). CDR3 in amino acids: CAWSPDGGGRGYTF. In DNA, the CDR3 is TGTGCCTGGAGTCCCGACGGCGGGGGACGTGGCTACACCTTC. Full variable domain (rest looked up from reference TRBV30 and TRBJ1-2): SQTIHQWPATLVQPVGSPLSLECTVEGTSNPNLYWYRQAAGRGLQLLFYSVGIGQISSEVPQNLSASRPQDRQFILSSKKLLLSDSGFYLCAWSPDGGGRGYTFGSGTRLTVV.